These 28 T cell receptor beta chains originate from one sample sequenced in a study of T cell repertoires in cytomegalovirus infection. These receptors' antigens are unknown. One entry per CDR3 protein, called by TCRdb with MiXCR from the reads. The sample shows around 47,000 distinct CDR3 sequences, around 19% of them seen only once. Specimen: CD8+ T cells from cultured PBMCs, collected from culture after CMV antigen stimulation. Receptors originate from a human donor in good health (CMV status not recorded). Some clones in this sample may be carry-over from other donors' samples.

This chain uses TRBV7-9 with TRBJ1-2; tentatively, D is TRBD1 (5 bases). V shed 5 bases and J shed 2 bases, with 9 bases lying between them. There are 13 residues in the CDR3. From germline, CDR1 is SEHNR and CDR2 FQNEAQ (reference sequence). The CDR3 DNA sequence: TGTGCCAGCAGCCGGGACCCGAACTATGGCTACACCTTC. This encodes CASSRDPNYGYTF. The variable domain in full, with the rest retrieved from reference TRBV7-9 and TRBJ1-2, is DTGVSQNPRHKITKRGQNVTFRCDPISEHNRLYWYRQTLGQGPEFLTYFQNEAQLEKSRLLSDRFSAERPKGSFSTLEIQRTEQGDSAMYLCASSRDPNYGYTFGSGTRLTVV.

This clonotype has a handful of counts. CDR3 loop: CASSYGLAGDAYNEQFF. The CDR3 DNA sequence: TGTGCCAGCAGTTACGGACTAGCGGGGGATGCCTACAATGAGCAGTTCTTC. The chain couples TRBV6-2 or TRBV6-3 to TRBJ2-1, with TRBD2 matching 13 bases. Trimming cost V 2 bases and J 2 bases; bases outside gene matches: 3. The CDR3 spans 17 residues. Germline V CDR1 and CDR2: MNHEY, SVGEGT.

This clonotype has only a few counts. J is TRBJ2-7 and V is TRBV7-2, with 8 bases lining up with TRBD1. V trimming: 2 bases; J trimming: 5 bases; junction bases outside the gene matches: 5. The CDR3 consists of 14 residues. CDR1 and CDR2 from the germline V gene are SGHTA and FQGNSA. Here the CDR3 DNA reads TGTGCCAGCAGCTTAATCGGGACAGGTAACGAGCAGTACTTC. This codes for CASSLIGTGNEQYF.

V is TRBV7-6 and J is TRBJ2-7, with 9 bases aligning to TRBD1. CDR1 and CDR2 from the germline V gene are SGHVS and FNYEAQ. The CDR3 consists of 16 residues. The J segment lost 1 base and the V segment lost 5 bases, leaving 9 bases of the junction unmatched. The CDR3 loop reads CASSRGLGQGSYEQYF. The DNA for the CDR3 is TGTGCCAGCAGCCGAGGCTTGGGACAGGGATCCTACGAGCAGTACTTC. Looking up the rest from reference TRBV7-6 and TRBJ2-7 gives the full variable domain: GAGVSQSPRYKVTKRGQDVALRCDPISGHVSLYWYRQALGQGPEFLTYFNYEAQQDKSGLPNDRFSAERPEGSISTLTIQRTEQRDSAMYRCASSRGLGQGSYEQYFGPGTRLTVT.

DNA for the CDR3: TGTGCCAGCCTGGGGGCCGGGGAGCTGTTTTTT. Amino acids: CASLGAGELFF. The chain joins TRBV27 to TRBJ2-2; either TRBD1 or TRBD2 may fit D (5 bases each). The germline CDR1 and CDR2 sequences are MNHEY and SMNVEV (reference sequence). Trimming pared 8 bases from V and 6 bases from J, leaving 7 bases between. The CDR3 length is 11 residues.

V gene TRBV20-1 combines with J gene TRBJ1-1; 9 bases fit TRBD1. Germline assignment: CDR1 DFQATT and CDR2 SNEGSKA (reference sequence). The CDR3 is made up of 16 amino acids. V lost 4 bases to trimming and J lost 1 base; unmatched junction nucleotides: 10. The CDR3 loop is CSAKFLPGQGNTEAFF. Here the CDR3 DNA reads TGCAGTGCTAAATTCTTGCCGGGACAGGGGAACACTGAAGCTTTCTTT.

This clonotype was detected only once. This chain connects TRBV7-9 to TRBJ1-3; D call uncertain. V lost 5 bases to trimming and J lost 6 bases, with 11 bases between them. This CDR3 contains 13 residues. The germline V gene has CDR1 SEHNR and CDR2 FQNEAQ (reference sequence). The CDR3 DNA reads TGTGCCAGCAGCAGGAAAGTTACAAACACCATATATTTT. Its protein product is CASSRKVTNTIYF.

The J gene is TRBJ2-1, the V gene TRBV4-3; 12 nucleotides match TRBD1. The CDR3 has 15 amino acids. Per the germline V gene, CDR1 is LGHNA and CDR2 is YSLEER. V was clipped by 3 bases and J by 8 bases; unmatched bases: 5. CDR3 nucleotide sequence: TGCGCCAGCAGCCAGGGGGACAGGGGGCTCGATGAGCAGTTCTTC. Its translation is CASSQGDRGLDEQFF.

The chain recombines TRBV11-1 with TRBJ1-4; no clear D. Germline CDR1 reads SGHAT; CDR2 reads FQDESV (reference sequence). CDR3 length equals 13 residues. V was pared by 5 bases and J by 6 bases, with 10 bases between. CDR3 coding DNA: TGTGCCAGCAGCCTCGAACGGGATGAAAAACTGTTTTTT. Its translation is CASSLERDEKLFF.

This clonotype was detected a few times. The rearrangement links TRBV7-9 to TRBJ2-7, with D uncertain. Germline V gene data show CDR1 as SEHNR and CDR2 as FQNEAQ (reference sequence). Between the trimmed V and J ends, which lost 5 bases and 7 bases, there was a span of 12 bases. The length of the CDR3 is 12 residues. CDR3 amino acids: CASSHVYGEQYF. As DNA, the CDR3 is TGTGCCAGCAGCCACGTATATGGAGAGCAGTACTTC.

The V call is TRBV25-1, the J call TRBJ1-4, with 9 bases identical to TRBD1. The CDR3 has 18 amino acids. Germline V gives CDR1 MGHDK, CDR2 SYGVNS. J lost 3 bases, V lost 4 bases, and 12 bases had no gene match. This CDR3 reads CASSGRGGDRVANEKLFF. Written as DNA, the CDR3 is TGTGCCAGCAGTGGTCGAGGAGGGGACAGGGTCGCTAATGAAAAACTGTTTTTT.

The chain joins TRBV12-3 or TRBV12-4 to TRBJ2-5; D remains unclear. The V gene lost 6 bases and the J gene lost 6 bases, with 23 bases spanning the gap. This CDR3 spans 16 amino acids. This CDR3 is CASSTSIDRIPKTQYF. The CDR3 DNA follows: TGTGCCAGCAGCACTTCCATTGACCGGATCCCCAAGACCCAGTACTTC.

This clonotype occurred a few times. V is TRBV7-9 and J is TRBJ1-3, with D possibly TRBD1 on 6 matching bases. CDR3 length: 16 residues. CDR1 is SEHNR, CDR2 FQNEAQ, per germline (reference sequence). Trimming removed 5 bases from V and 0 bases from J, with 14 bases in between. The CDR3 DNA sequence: TGTGCCAGCAGCCCAAACACAGGGACCTCTGGAAACACCATATATTTT. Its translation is CASSPNTGTSGNTIYF. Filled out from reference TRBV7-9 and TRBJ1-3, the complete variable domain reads DTGVSQNPRHKITKRGQNVTFRCDPISEHNRLYWYRQTLGQGPEFLTYFQNEAQLEKSRLLSDRFSAERPKGSFSTLEIQRTEQGDSAMYLCASSPNTGTSGNTIYFGEGSWLTVV.

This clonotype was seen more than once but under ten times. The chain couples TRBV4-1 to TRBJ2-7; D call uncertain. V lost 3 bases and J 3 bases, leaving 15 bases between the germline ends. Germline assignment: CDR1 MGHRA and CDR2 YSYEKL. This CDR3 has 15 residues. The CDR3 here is CASSQGSIANYEQYF. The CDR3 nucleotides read TGCGCCAGCAGCCAGGGATCGATCGCCAACTACGAGCAGTACTTC.

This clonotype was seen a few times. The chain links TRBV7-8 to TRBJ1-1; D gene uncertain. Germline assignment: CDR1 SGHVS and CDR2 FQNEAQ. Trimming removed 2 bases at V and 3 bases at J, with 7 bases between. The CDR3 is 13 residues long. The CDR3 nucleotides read TGTGCCAGCAGCTTACCCCTACACACTGAAGCTTTCTTT. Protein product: CASSLPLHTEAFF.

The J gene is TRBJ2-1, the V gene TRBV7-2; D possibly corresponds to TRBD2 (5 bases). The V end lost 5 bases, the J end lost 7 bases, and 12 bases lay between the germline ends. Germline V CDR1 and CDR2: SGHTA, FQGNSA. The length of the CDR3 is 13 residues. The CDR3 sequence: CASSPIRGNEQFF. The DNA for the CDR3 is TGTGCCAGCAGCCCAATCCGGGGTAATGAGCAGTTCTTC.

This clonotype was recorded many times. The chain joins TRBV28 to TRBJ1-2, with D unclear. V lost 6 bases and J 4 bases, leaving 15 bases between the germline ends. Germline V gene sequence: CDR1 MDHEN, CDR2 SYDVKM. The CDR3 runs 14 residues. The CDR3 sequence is CASRAMMGSYGYTF. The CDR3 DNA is TGTGCCAGCAGAGCCATGATGGGTAGCTATGGCTACACCTTC.

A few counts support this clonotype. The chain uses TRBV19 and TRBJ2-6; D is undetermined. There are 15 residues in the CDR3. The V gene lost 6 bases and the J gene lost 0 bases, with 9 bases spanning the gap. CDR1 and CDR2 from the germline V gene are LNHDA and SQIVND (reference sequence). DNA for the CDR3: TGTGCCAGTAGCCAGGACGGCTCTGGGGCCAACGTCCTGACTTTC. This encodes CASSQDGSGANVLTF.

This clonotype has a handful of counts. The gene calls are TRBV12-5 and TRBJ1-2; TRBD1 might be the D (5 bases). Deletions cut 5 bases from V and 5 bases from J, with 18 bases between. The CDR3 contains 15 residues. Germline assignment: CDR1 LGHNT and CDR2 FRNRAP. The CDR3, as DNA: TGTGCTAGTGGTCCCTGGGACGGCTCGGGGTATGGCTACACCTTC. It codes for CASGPWDGSGYGYTF.

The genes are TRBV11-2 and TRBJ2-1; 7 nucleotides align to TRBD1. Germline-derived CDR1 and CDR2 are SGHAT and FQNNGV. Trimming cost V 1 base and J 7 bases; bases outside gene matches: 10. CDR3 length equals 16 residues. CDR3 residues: CASSLVAQGQRNEQFF. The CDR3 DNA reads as TGTGCCAGCAGCTTAGTAGCACAGGGGCAGAGAAATGAGCAGTTCTTC.

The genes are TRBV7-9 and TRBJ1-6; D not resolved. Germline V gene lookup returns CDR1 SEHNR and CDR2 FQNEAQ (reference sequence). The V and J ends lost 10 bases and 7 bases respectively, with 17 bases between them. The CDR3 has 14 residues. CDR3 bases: TGTGCCACCCCTGGGCGGGAATCGAATTCACCCCTCCACTTT. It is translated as CATPGRESNSPLHF.

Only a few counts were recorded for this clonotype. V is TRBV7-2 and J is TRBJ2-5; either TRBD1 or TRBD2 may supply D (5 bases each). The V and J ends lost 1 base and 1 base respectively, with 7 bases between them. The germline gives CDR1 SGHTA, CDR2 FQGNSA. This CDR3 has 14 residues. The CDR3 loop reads CASSLVGVQETQYF. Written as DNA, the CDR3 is TGTGCCAGCAGCTTAGTGGGGGTCCAAGAGACCCAGTACTTC.

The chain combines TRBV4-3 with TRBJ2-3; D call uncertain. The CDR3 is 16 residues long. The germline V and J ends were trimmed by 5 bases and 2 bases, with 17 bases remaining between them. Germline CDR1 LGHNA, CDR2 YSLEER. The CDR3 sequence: CASSSAPVRLTDTQYF. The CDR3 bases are TGCGCCAGCAGCTCAGCCCCGGTACGCCTCACAGATACGCAGTATTTT.

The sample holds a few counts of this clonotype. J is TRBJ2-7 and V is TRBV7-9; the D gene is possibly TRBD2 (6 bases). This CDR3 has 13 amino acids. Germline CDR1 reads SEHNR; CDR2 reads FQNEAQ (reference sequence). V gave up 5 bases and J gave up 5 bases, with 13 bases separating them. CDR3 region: CASSPWGVHEQYF. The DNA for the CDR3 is TGTGCCAGCAGCCCATGGGGGGTCCACGAGCAGTACTTC.

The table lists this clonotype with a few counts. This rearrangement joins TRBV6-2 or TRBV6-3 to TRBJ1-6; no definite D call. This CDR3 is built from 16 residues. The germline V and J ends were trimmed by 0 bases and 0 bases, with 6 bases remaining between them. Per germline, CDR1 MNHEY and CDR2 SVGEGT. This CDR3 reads CASSYSPDSYNSPLHF. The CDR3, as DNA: TGTGCCAGCAGTTACTCCCCGGACTCCTATAATTCACCCCTCCACTTT.

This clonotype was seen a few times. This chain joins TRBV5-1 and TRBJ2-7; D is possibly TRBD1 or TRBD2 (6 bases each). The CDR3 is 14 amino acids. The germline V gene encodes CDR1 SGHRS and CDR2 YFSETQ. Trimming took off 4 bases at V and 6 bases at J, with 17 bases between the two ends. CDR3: CASSEWGAFAEQYF. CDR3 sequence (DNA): TGCGCCAGCAGCGAATGGGGGGCCTTTGCCGAGCAGTACTTC.

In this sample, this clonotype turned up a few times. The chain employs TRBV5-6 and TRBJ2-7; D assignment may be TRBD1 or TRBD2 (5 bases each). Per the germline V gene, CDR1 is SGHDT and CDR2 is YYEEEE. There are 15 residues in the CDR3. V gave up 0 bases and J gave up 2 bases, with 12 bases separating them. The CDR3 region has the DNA TGTGCCAGCAGCTTGGGACAGCTGGGGGCCTACGAGCAGTACTTC. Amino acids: CASSLGQLGAYEQYF.

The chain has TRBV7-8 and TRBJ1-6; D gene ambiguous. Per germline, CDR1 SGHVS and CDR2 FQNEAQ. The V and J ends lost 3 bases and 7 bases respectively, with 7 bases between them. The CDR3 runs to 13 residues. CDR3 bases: TGTGCCAGCAGCTTGGGAAGGAATTCACCCCTCCACTTT. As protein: CASSLGRNSPLHF.